The 15 T cell receptor beta chains below were found in one sample sequenced in a study of T cells in Graves' hyperthyroidism and ophthalmopathy (dated by TCRdb to the late 2010s). The library was prepared using multiplex PCR. These reads were obtained on an Illumina HiSeq 2000. TCR beta CDR3 regions were amplified from RNA transcripts. The TCR CDR3 was subjected to a first round of RT-PCR using the HTBI primer set and the Qiagen OneStep RT-PCR kit. TCRdb itself trimmed the public reads at Q25 with fastp, ran MiXCR and retained productive beta chains. Identical CDR3 proteins give one entry, which carries the most common genes and DNA. The sample table lists about 590,000 distinct CDR3 sequences, 15% to 18% of them with a count of one. The ten largest clones represent about 7% of the sample. What was sequenced was blood. Every receptor here comes from a woman aged 25 to 39 with Graves' hyperthyroidism.

The chain couples TRBV12-3 or TRBV12-4 to TRBJ2-7; 9 positions match TRBD1. With 6 bases clipped from V and 3 bases from J, the junction kept 15 bases outside the gene matches. The CDR3 contains 17 residues. CDR3 sequence reads: CASSPGQGAGWHYEQYF. CDR3 coding DNA: TGTGCCAGCAGCCCGGGACAGGGAGCAGGCTGGCACTACGAGCAGTACTTC.

This clonotype was detected ten times or more. This chain links TRBV5-1 with TRBJ2-2, with a tentative D call TRBD1 (5 bases). The CDR3 has 14 amino acids. Trimming stripped 2 bases from V and 7 bases from J, with 12 bases between. Germline V lookup: CDR1 SGHRS, CDR2 YFSETQ. In nucleotides, the CDR3 is TGCGCCAGCAGCTTTCTTGGGGCCGACGGGGAGCTGTTTTTT. It is translated as CASSFLGADGELFF.

This clonotype has ten or more counts. This chain connects TRBV2 to TRBJ2-3, with 14 bases fitting TRBD2. The CDR3 has 18 amino acids. The germline V gene encodes CDR1 SNHLY and CDR2 FYNNEI. V lost 4 bases to trimming and J lost 3 bases; unmatched junction nucleotides: 9. CDR3 coding DNA: TGTGCCAGCAGTGGATTGACTAGCGGGAGGGCCGGGACAGATACGCAGTATTTT. Encoded protein: CASSGLTSGRAGTDTQYF.

This clonotype was detected ten times or more. The chain has TRBV20-1 and TRBJ2-3; D uncertain. V lost 1 base to trimming and J lost 5 bases, with 10 bases between them. The CDR3 has 13 amino acids. Germline V gene lookup returns CDR1 DFQATT and CDR2 SNEGSKA (reference sequence). This chain's CDR3 is CSARAGRVDTQYF. The CDR3 DNA follows: TGCAGTGCTAGAGCGGGTCGGGTAGATACGCAGTATTTT.

The table lists this clonotype with many counts. The chain links TRBV6-1 to TRBJ1-2; tentative D call: TRBD1 (6 bases). Germline V CDR1 and CDR2: MNHNS, SASEGT. This CDR3 is built from 12 residues. V lost 8 bases to trimming and J lost 7 bases, with 14 bases between them. CDR3 DNA: TGTGCCAGCGCACCGGGGGCGGGTGGCTACACCTTC. Amino acid sequence: CASAPGAGGYTF.

This clonotype was found many times. The chain couples TRBV7-2 to TRBJ2-7, with TRBD2 matching 14 bases. CDR1 SGHTA and CDR2 FQGNSA come from the germline V gene. V gave up 4 bases and J gave up 9 bases; unmatched junction bases: 11. This CDR3 has 16 residues. CDR3 DNA sequence: TGTGCCAGCAGCTCCCCGACCGGGACTAGCGGGAGTTGGCAGTACTTC. Translation: CASSSPTGTSGSWQYF.

The chain couples TRBV5-1 to TRBJ2-4; perhaps D is TRBD1 or TRBD2 (5 bases each). Germline values: CDR1 SGHRS, CDR2 YFSETQ. The CDR3 sequence is 18 residues long. V was trimmed by 4 bases and J by 0 bases, leaving 20 bases between them. CDR3 sequence (DNA): TGCGCCAGCAGCCGATCCGGGACGGAAGACTTAGCCAAAAACATTCAGTACTTC. Its translation is CASSRSGTEDLAKNIQYF. Full variable domain (remainder filled in from reference TRBV5-1 and TRBJ2-4): KAGVTQTPRYLIKTRGQQVTLSCSPISGHRSVSWYQQTPGQGLQFLFEYFSETQRNKGNFPGRFSGRQFSNSRSEMNVSTLELGDSALYLCASSRSGTEDLAKNIQYFGAGTRLSVL.

This clonotype was counted ten times or more. This chain connects TRBV5-5 to TRBJ2-6; weak D call: TRBD1 (5 bases). The V and J ends lost 4 bases and 0 bases respectively, with 11 bases between them. Germline V gene sequence: CDR1 SGHKS, CDR2 YYEKEE (reference sequence). The length of the CDR3 is 16 residues. The CDR3 DNA reads as TGTGCCAGCAGCGTGACAGTTCCCTCTGGGGCCAACGTCCTGACTTTC. Encoded protein: CASSVTVPSGANVLTF.

The genes are TRBV4-1 and TRBJ2-1; D not certain. Germline CDR1 reads MGHRA; CDR2 reads YSYEKL. CDR3 size: 12 residues. Trimming took off 0 bases at V and 7 bases at J, with 4 bases between the two ends. The DNA of the CDR3 is TGCGCCAGCAGCCAAGATGTGAATGAGCAGTTCTTC. Its translation is CASSQDVNEQFF.

This clonotype came up a few times. The rearrangement joins TRBV4-1 to TRBJ2-4, with 7 positions matching TRBD1. V shed 1 base, J shed 1 base, and the junction held 7 bases outside the gene matches. Germline V gives CDR1 MGHRA, CDR2 YSYEKL. The CDR3 covers 17 residues. This chain's CDR3 is CASSQGRQTGAKNIQYF. The CDR3 nucleotides read TGCGCCAGCAGCCAAGGAAGGCAGACAGGGGCCAAAAACATTCAGTACTTC.

Regarding this clonotype: It may be a read error: a sequence one base away is much more abundant. The chain is built from TRBV27 and TRBJ2-3; D remains unclear. The germline V gene encodes CDR1 MNHEY and CDR2 SMNVEV (reference sequence). The CDR3 is made up of 16 amino acids. The CDR3 coding sequence is TGTACCAGCAGTCCGAGCCCTCAATCCAGCACAGATACGCAGTATTTT. Translating gives CTSSPSPQSSTDTQYF.

Many counts were recorded for this clonotype. The chain combines TRBV5-1 with TRBJ2-1, with 7 bases fitting TRBD2. The CDR3 runs 17 residues. CDR1 is SGHRS and CDR2 is YFSETQ in the germline V gene. V dropped 2 bases and J dropped 3; count of bases not matched to a gene: 11. The DNA of the CDR3 is TGCGCCAGCAGCTTTGACGCTCGCGGGAGTGGCTACAATGAGCAGTTCTTC. Translating it yields CASSFDARGSGYNEQFF.

Many counts were recorded for this clonotype. The V gene is TRBV20-1, the J gene TRBJ2-7; 10 nucleotides align to TRBD1. Germline-derived CDR1 and CDR2 are DFQATT and SNEGSKA (reference sequence). The CDR3 is 14 residues long. V lost 6 bases, J lost 1 base, and 6 bases stayed unmatched. CDR3 protein: CSAPRQGASYEQYF. Written as DNA, the CDR3 is TGCAGTGCGCCCCGACAGGGGGCTTCCTACGAGCAGTACTTC.

This clonotype was detected only once. The rearrangement joins TRBV2 to TRBJ1-3, with D maybe TRBD1 (5 bases). Germline V lookup: CDR1 SNHLY, CDR2 FYNNEI. The CDR3 runs 16 residues. Trimming pared 5 bases from V and 0 bases from J, leaving 14 bases between. CDR3: CASSTLDTRSGNTIYF. CDR3 nucleotide sequence: TGTGCCAGCAGTACCCTGGACACGCGCTCTGGAAACACCATATATTTT.

About this clonotype: Just one base apart from a much larger clone, this may be a read error. This chain joins TRBV11-2 and TRBJ2-1, with D possibly matching TRBD1 (5 bases). In germline, CDR1 is SGHAT, CDR2 FQNNGV. V lost 5 bases and J 3 bases, leaving 17 bases between the germline ends. CDR3 length equals 16 residues. CDR3 sequence (DNA): TGTGCCAGCAGCACAGCACAGGCGTACGACTACAATGAGCAGTTCTTC. Its translation is CASSTAQAYDYNEQFF.